A single T cell receptor (beta chain) is shown here with its context. The protocol was immunoSEQ multiplex PCR, while the TCRdb copy is restricted to in-frame clones and leaves out a portion. The sample holds approximately 170,000 clones; just under 85% are singletons and the top ten take roughly 2.7%. The sample originates from a study of blood T cell repertoires in COVID-19. CDR1 and CDR2 (germline): SGHVS, FQNEAQ. This CDR3 is 13 amino acids long. J was trimmed by 5 bases and V by 5 bases; bases with no gene match: 2. It was during active infection that Seattle patients were enrolled and then longitudinally followed.

The rearrangement links TRBV7-8 to TRBJ2-3; TRBD1 matches 9 bases. The sequenced sample was peripheral blood. The source of this sequence is a woman over 75 with COVID-19, enrolled during active disease. CDR3 sequence: CASSEDRGDTQYF. The CDR3 DNA sequence: TGTGCCAGCAGCGAGGACAGGGGAGATACGCAGTATTTT.